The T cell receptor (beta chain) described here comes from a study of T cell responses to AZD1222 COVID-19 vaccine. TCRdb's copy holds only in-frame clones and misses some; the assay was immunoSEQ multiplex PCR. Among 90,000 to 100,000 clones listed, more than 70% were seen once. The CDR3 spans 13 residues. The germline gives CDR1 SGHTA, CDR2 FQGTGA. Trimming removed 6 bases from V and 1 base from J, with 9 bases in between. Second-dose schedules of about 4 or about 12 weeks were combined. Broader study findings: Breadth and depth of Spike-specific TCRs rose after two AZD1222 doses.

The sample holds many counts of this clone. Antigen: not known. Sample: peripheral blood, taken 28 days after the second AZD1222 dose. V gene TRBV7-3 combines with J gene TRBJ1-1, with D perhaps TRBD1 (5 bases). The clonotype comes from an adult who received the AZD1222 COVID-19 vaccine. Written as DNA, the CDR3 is TGTGCCAGCAGTTCGGGGCCGAACACTGAAGCTTTCTTT. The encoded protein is CASSSGPNTEAFF.